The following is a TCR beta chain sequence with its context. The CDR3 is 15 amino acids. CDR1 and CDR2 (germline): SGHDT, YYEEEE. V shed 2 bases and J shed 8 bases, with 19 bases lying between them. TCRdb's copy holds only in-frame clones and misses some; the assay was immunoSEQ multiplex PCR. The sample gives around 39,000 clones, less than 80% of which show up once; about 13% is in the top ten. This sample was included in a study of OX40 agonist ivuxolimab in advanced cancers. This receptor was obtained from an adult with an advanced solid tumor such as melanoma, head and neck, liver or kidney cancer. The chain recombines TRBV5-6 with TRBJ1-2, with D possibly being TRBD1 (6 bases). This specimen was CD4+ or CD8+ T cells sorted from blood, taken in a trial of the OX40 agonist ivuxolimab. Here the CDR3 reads CASSFGSYRVWGYTF. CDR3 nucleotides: TGTGCCAGCAGCTTTGGCTCTTACAGGGTCTGGGGCTACACCTTC.